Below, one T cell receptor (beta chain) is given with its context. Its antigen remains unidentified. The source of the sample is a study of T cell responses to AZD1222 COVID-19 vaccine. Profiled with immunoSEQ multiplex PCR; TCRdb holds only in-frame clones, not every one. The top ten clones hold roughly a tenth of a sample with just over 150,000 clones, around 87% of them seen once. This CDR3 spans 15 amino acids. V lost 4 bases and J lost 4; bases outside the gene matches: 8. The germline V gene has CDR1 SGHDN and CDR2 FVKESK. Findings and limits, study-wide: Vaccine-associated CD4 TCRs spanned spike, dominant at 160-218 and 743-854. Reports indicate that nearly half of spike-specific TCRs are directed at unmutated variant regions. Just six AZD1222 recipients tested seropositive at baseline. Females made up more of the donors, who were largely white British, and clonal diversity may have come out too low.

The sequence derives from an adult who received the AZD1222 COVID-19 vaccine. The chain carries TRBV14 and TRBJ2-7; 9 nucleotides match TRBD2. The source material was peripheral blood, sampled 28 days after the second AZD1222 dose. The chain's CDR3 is CASSLAGVLGYEQYF. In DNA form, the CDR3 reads TGTGCCAGCAGCCTAGCGGGAGTGTTGGGGTACGAGCAGTACTTC.